Below, 9 T cell receptor beta chains from the same sample are listed, as sequenced in a study of shared clonotypes between healthy human individuals (dated by TCRdb to about 2020). CD8 naive samples were obtained by positive selection for CCR7 among CD45RO-negative cells, yielding a CD45RA+CCR7+ population from which TemRA cells were excluded. The protocol used for the library was the immunoSEQ multiplex PCR assay. TCRdb limited this immuneACCESS table to in-frame rearrangements with V and J called. A share of clones is missing; checked studies link under half to unresolved V genes, and the rest is unexplained. Recorded for this sample are 1.5 million to 2.5 million clones; 85% to 95% of them occurred a single time. Together, the top ten hold 1.2% of the sample. Input material: naive CD8+ T cells sorted from blood. This sample's cell subset or site label indicates: CD45RA+CCR7+. Receptors originate from a man aged 18 to 29 in good health.

The DNA of the CDR3 is TGTGCCAGCAGCGTAGCTTTTTTAAACTACAATGAGCAGTTCTTC. Protein product: CASSVAFLNYNEQFF. The genes are TRBV9 and TRBJ2-1, with no clear D. The CDR3 sequence is 15 residues long. Germline V lookup: CDR1 SGDLS, CDR2 YYNGEE. V was pared by 0 bases and J by 3 bases, with 10 bases between.

This chain connects TRBV7-9 to TRBJ1-1; possible D gene TRBD1, 5 bases. Germline assignment: CDR1 SEHNR and CDR2 FQNEAQ (reference sequence). V was shortened by 5 bases and J by 1 base, with 17 bases between the two germline ends. The CDR3 is 16 amino acids. CDR3 sequence: CASSPETGPKNTEAFF. The CDR3, as DNA: TGTGCCAGCAGCCCCGAGACGGGACCGAAGAACACTGAAGCTTTCTTT.

The CDR3 sequence is CASSEASVSTDTQYF. CDR3 coding DNA: TGCGCCAGCAGCGAGGCTAGCGTTAGCACAGATACGCAGTATTTT. The chain couples TRBV5-1 to TRBJ2-3; a possible D gene is TRBD2 (6 bases). Deletions cut 4 bases from V and 0 bases from J, with 12 bases between. Germline V gene data show CDR1 as SGHRS and CDR2 as YFSETQ. The CDR3 runs to 15 residues.

This chain links TRBV5-1 with TRBJ1-1; unclear D gene. Germline V lookup: CDR1 SGHRS, CDR2 YFSETQ. Trimming stripped 0 bases from V and 0 bases from J, with 9 bases between. The CDR3 runs to 15 residues. The CDR3 nucleotides read TGCGCCAGCAGCTTGGGGATAGGGATGAACACTGAAGCTTTCTTT. This gives the protein CASSLGIGMNTEAFF.

The chain combines TRBV7-9 with TRBJ1-5, with 8 bases lining up with TRBD1. CDR1 and CDR2 (germline): SEHNR, FQNEAQ (reference sequence). This CDR3 is 17 amino acids long. V trimming: 5 bases; J trimming: 3 bases; junction bases outside the gene matches: 12. CDR3 DNA: TGTGCCAGCAGCGGATCCGGGACAGGTGCGATCAATCAGCCCCAGCATTTT. Translating it yields CASSGSGTGAINQPQHF.

The rearrangement uses TRBV30 and TRBJ2-5, with a weak D call TRBD2 (5 bases). The ends were cut back, 3 bases at V and 1 base at J, with 15 bases in the middle. There are 15 residues in the CDR3. Germline V gene data show CDR1 as GTSNPN and CDR2 as SVGIG (reference sequence). The CDR3 DNA is TGTGCCTGGAGCCCCGGGGTTACCTCCCAAGAGACCCAGTACTTC. It is translated as CAWSPGVTSQETQYF.

V is TRBV6-6 and J is TRBJ2-7, with a weak D call TRBD1 (5 bases). There are 14 residues in the CDR3. Trimming took off 2 bases at V and 1 base at J, with 9 bases between the two ends. Germline loops: CDR1 MNHNY, CDR2 SVGAGI (reference sequence). This CDR3 is CASSYRAGSYEQYF. Written as DNA, the CDR3 is TGTGCCAGCAGTTACCGGGCAGGGTCCTACGAGCAGTACTTC.

This chain connects TRBV11-2 to TRBJ2-5; 11 bases align to TRBD2. CDR1 is SGHAT and CDR2 is FQNNGV in the germline V gene. CDR3 length: 15 residues. With 2 bases clipped from V and 4 bases from J, the junction kept 3 bases outside the gene matches. The CDR3 DNA sequence: TGTGCCAGCAGCTTAAGCCTAGCGGGGGGAGAGACCCAGTACTTC. It codes for CASSLSLAGGETQYF.

This sequence joins TRBV9 and TRBJ2-7; D not resolved. Germline loops: CDR1 SGDLS, CDR2 YYNGEE. V lost 1 base and J 2 bases, leaving 10 bases between the germline ends. This CDR3 is built from 14 residues. The CDR3 nucleotides are TGTGCCAGCAGCGTACTGGGGAACACCTACGAGCAGTACTTC. Translation gives CASSVLGNTYEQYF.